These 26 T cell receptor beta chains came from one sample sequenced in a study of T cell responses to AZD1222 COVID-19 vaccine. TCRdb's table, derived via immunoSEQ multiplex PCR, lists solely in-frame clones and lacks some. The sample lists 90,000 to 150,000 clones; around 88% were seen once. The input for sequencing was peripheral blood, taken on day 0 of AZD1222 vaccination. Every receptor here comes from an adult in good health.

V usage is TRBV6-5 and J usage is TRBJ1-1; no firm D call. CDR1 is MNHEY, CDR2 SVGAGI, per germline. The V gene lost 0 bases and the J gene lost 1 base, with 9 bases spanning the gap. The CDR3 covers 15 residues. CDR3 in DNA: TGTGCCAGCAGTTACTCATACGGGTCGAACACTGAAGCTTTCTTT. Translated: CASSYSYGSNTEAFF.

The CDR3 sequence: CASSHPTGSAFF. In DNA form, the CDR3 reads TGTGCCAGCAGTCATCCTACAGGGTCCGCTTTCTTT. The chain recombines TRBV12-3 or TRBV12-4 with TRBJ1-1, with D possibly being TRBD1 (6 bases). CDR3 length equals 12 residues. Between the trimmed V and J ends, which lost 5 bases and 11 bases, there was a span of 15 bases.

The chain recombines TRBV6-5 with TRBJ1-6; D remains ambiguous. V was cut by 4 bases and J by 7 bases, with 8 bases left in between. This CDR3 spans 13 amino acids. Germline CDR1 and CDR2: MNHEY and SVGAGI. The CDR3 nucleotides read TGTGCCAGCAGTTTAACAGAAAATTCACCCCTCCACTTT. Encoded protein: CASSLTENSPLHF.

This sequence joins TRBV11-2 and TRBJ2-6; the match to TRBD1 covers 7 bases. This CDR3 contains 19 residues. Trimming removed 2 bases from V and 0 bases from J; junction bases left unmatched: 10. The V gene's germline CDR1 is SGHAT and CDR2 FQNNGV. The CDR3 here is CASSLILGTDNSGANVLTF. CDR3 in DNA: TGTGCCAGCAGCTTAATCTTGGGGACAGACAACTCTGGGGCCAACGTCCTGACTTTC.

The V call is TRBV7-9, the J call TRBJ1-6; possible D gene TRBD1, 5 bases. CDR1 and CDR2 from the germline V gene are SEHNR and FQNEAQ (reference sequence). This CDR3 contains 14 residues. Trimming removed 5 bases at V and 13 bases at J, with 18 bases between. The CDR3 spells CASSPGTGLWPLHF. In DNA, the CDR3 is TGTGCCAGCAGCCCTGGAACAGGCTTATGGCCCCTCCACTTT.

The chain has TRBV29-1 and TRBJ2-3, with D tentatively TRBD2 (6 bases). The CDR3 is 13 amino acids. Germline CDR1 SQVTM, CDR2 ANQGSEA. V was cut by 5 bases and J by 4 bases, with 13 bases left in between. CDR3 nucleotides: TGCAGCGTTTCTGGGGGGATCGCAGATACGCAGTATTTT. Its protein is CSVSGGIADTQYF.

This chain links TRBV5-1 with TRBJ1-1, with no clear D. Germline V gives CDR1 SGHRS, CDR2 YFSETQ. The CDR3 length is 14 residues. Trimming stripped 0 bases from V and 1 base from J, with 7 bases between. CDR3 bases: TGCGCCAGCAGCTTGGCTACAGAGAACACTGAAGCTTTCTTT. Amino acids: CASSLATENTEAFF.

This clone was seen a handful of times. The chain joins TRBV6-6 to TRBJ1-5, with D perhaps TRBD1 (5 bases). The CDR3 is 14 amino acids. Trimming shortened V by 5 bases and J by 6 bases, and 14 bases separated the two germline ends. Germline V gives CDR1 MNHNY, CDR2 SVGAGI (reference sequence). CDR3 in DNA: TGTGCCAGCAGTCGGGGCTCCGGGGCTCAGCCCCAGCATTTT. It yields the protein CASSRGSGAQPQHF.

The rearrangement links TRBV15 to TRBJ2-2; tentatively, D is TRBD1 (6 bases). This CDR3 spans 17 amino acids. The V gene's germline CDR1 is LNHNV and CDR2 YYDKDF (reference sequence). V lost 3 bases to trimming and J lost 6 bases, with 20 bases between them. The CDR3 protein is CATSSRGQGWRSGELFF. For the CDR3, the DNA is TGTGCCACCAGCAGCAGAGGGCAGGGGTGGAGGTCCGGGGAGCTGTTTTTT.

The CDR3 DNA is TGTGCCAGCAGCCGCTGGGAGACCCAGTACTTC. Translating gives CASSRWETQYF. V is TRBV27 and J is TRBJ2-5, with D unclear. The CDR3 contains 11 residues. The germline V gene encodes CDR1 MNHEY and CDR2 SMNVEV (reference sequence). V lost 6 bases, J lost 5 bases, and 7 bases lay in between.

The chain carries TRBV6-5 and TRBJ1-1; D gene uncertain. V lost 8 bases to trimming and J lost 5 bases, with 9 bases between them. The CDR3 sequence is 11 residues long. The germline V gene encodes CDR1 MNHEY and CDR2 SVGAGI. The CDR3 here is CASVSPTEAFF. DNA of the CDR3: TGTGCCAGCGTATCTCCTACTGAAGCTTTCTTT.

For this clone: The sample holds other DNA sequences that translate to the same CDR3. CDR3 amino acids: CATSRDRGQETQYF. As DNA, the CDR3 is TGTGCCACCAGCAGAGATCGGGGCCAAGAGACCCAGTACTTC. The chain joins TRBV15 to TRBJ2-5; tentatively, D is TRBD2 (5 bases). The V end was cut by 0 bases, the J end by 1 base, with 6 bases between. The V gene's germline CDR1 is LNHNV and CDR2 YYDKDF (reference sequence). The CDR3 loop spans 14 amino acids.

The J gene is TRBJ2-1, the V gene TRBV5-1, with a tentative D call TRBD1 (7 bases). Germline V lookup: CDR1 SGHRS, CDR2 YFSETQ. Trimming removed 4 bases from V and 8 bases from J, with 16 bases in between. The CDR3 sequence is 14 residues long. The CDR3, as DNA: TGCGCCAGCAGCGCGGGACAGCCCGAGGATGAGCAGTTCTTC. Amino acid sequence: CASSAGQPEDEQFF.

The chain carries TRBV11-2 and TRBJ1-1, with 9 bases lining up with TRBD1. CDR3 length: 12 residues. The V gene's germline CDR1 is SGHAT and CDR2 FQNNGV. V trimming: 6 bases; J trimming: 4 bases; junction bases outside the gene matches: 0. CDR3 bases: TGTGCCAGCAGGACAGGGGGCACTGAAGCTTTCTTT. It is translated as CASRTGGTEAFF. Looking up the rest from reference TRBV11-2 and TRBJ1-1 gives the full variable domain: EAGVAQSPRYKIIEKRQSVAFWCNPISGHATLYWYQQILGQGPKLLIQFQNNGVVDDSQLPKDRFSAERLKGVDSTLKIQPAKLEDSAVYLCASRTGGTEAFFGQGTRLTVV.

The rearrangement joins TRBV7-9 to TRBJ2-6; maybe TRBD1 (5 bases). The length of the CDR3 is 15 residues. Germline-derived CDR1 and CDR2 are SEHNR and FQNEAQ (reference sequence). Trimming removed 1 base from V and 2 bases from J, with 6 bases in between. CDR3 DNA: TGTGCCAGCAGCTTAGTAGGGGCTGGGGCCAACGTCCTGACTTTC. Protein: CASSLVGAGANVLTF.

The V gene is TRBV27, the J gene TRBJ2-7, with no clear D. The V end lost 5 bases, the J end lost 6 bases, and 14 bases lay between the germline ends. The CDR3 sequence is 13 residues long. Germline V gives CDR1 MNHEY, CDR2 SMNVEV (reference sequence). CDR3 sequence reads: CASSPLGVSEQYF. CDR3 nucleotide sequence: TGTGCCAGCAGTCCTCTTGGGGTCAGCGAGCAGTACTTC.

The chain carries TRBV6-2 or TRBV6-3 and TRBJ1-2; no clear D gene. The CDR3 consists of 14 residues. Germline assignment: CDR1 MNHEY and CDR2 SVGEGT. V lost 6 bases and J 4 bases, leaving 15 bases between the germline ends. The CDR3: CASSRGGSLYGYTF. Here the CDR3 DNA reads TGTGCCAGCAGCCGAGGCGGGTCCCTCTATGGCTACACCTTC.

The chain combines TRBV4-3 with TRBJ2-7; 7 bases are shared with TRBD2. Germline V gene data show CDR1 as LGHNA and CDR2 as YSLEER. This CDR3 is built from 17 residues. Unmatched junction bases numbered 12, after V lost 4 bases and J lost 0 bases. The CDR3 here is CASSRQKVGGFSYEQYF. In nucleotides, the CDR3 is TGCGCCAGCAGCCGCCAAAAAGTGGGGGGGTTCTCCTACGAGCAGTACTTC.

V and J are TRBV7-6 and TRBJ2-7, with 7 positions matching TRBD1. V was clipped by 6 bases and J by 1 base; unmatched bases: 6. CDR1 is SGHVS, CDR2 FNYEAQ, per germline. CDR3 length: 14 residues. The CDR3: CASRSGTESYEQYF. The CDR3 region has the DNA TGTGCCAGCAGATCCGGGACAGAATCCTACGAGCAGTACTTC. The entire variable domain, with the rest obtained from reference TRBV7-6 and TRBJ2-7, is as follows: GAGVSQSPRYKVTKRGQDVALRCDPISGHVSLYWYRQALGQGPEFLTYFNYEAQQDKSGLPNDRFSAERPEGSISTLTIQRTEQRDSAMYRCASRSGTESYEQYFGPGTRLTVT.

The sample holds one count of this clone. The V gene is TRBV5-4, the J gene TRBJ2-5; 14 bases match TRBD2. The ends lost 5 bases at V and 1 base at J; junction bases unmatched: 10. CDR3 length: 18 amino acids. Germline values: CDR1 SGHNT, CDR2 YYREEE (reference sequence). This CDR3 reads CASSPGLAGGRGQETQYF. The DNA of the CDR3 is TGTGCCAGCAGTCCTGGACTAGCGGGGGGTCGGGGCCAAGAGACCCAGTACTTC. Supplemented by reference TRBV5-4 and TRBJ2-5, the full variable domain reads ETGVTQSPTHLIKTRGQQVTLRCSSQSGHNTVSWYQQALGQGPQFIFQYYREEENGRGNFPPRFSGLQFPNYSSELNVNALELDDSALYLCASSPGLAGGRGQETQYFGPGTRLLVL.

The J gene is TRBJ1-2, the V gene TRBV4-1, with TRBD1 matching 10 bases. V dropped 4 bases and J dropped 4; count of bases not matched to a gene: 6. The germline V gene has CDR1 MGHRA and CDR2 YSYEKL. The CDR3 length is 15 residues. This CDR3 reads CASSLGTGERYGYTF. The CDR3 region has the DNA TGCGCCAGCAGCCTAGGGACAGGGGAACGCTATGGCTACACCTTC.

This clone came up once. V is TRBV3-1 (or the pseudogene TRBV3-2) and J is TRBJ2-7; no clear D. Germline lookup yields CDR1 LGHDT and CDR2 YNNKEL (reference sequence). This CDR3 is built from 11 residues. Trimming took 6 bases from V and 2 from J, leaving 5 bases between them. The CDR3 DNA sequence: TGTGCCAGCAGTTCTACCTACGAGCAGTACTTC. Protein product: CASSSTYEQYF.

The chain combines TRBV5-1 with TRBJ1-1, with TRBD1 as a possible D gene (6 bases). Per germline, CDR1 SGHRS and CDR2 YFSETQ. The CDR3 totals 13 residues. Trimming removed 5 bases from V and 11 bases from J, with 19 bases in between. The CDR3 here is CASRHDNRDFAFF. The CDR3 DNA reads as TGCGCCAGCAGACATGACAACAGGGATTTTGCTTTCTTT.

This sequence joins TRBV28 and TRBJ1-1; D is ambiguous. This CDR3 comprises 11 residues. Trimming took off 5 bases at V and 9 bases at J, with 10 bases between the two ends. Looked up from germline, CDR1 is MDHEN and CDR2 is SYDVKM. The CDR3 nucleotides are TGTGCCAGCAGTCTCTTTGTTCAAGCTTTCTTT. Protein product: CASSLFVQAFF.

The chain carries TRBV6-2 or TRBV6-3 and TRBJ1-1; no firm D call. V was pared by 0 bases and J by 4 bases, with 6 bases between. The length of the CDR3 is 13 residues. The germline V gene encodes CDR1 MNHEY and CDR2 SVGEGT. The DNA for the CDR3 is TGTGCCAGCAGTTACTCTATTAGCACTGAAGCTTTCTTT. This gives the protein CASSYSISTEAFF.

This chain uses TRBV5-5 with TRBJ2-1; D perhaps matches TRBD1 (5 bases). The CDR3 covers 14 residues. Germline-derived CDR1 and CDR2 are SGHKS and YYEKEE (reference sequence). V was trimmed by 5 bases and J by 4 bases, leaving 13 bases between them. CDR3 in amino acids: CASRKIGQYNEQFF. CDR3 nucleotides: TGTGCCAGCAGGAAGATAGGACAATACAATGAGCAGTTCTTC.